The 30 T cell receptor beta chains reported below all come from one sample, sequenced in a study of shared clonotypes between healthy human individuals. Method: immunoSEQ multiplex PCR; TCRdb's copy keeps in-frame clones and lacks some. In the table there are about 730,000 clones, over 55% of which are singletons. What was sequenced was memory CD4+ T cells sorted from blood. Subset meaning: CD45RA-negative fraction. These receptors all stem from a woman aged 30 to 39 in good health.

This sequence joins TRBV25-1 and TRBJ2-3; D may be TRBD1 or TRBD2 (6 bases each). V was pared by 4 bases and J by 2 bases, with 19 bases between. This CDR3 spans 17 amino acids. Germline V gives CDR1 MGHDK, CDR2 SYGVNS. The CDR3 reads CASSGPEGGLFTDTQYF. The CDR3 nucleotides read TGTGCCAGCAGTGGCCCCGAAGGGGGACTTTTCACAGATACGCAGTATTTT.

This rearrangement joins TRBV19 to TRBJ2-7, with 7 positions matching TRBD1. Per germline, CDR1 LNHDA and CDR2 SQIVND (reference sequence). This CDR3 is 15 amino acids long. With V trimmed by 6 bases and J by 3 bases, 11 bases remained unmatched. CDR3 coding DNA: TGTGCCAGTAGCCCACGGACGACAGGGCGCTACGAGCAGTACTTC. Protein sequence: CASSPRTTGRYEQYF.

The chain carries TRBV4-2 and TRBJ2-7; 9 nucleotides align to TRBD2. Germline CDR1 is LGHNA and CDR2 is YNFKEQ. The V segment lost 4 bases and the J segment 4 bases; nucleotides outside the gene matches: 11. The CDR3 contains 16 residues. DNA of the CDR3: TGTGCCAGCAGCCGGGGGCTGTATAGCGGGAGTTACGAGCAGTACTTC. Translating gives CASSRGLYSGSYEQYF.

Of note for this clone: A much larger clone differs by one base, so this may be a read error. V usage is TRBV2 and J usage is TRBJ1-2, with D possibly matching TRBD1 (6 bases). V was clipped by 6 bases and J by 2 bases, with 10 bases between them. CDR1 and CDR2 from the germline V gene are SNHLY and FYNNEI. The CDR3 length is 13 residues. Here the CDR3 reads CASSSTGNYGYTF. As DNA, the CDR3 is TGTGCCAGCAGCTCCACAGGGAACTATGGCTACACCTTC.

J is TRBJ2-5 and V is TRBV7-8; TRBD2 matches 7 bases. The CDR3 is 17 residues long. Looked up from germline, CDR1 is SGHVS and CDR2 is FQNEAQ. With 2 bases clipped from V and 4 bases from J, the junction kept 13 bases outside the gene matches. The CDR3 protein is CASSLSGEGRIGETQYF. CDR3 coding DNA: TGTGCCAGCAGCTTAAGTGGGGAGGGGAGGATCGGAGAGACCCAGTACTTC.

J is TRBJ1-1 and V is TRBV7-6; D call uncertain. Germline CDR1 and CDR2: SGHVS and FNYEAQ. This CDR3 is 16 amino acids long. The V gene lost 4 bases and the J gene lost 5 bases, with 20 bases spanning the gap. CDR3 region: CASSSNANLLGTEAFF. The CDR3 coding sequence is TGTGCCAGCAGCTCAAATGCGAACCTTTTAGGGACTGAAGCTTTCTTT.

The chain combines TRBV28 with TRBJ2-1; weak D call: TRBD1 (5 bases). Trimming took 8 bases from V and 2 from J, leaving 13 bases between them. Germline CDR1 is MDHEN and CDR2 is SYDVKM. The CDR3 totals 14 residues. The CDR3 reads CASHRTPTYNEQFF. DNA for the CDR3: TGTGCCAGCCACAGGACACCAACCTACAATGAGCAGTTCTTC.

This clone was recorded a few times. The rearrangement uses TRBV19 and TRBJ1-6; D unclear. V lost 6 bases, J lost 6 bases, and 6 bases lay in between. From germline, CDR1 is LNHDA and CDR2 SQIVND (reference sequence). The CDR3 contains 12 residues. The CDR3, as DNA: TGTGCCAGTAGCCTCAGTAATTCACCCCTCCACTTT. Its protein is CASSLSNSPLHF. Supplemented by reference TRBV19 and TRBJ1-6, the full variable domain reads DGGITQSPKYLFRKEGQNVTLSCEQNLNHDAMYWYRQDPGQGLRLIYYSQIVNDFQKGDIAEGYSVSREKKESFPLTVTSAQKNPTAFYLCASSLSNSPLHFGNGTRLTVT.

The chain uses TRBV19 and TRBJ1-5, with D perhaps matching TRBD1 (6 bases). CDR3 length: 14 residues. Trimming took off 6 bases at V and 4 bases at J, with 13 bases between the two ends. Per germline, CDR1 LNHDA and CDR2 SQIVND (reference sequence). The DNA for the CDR3 is TGTGCCAGTAGCGAACAGGGATGGAATCAGCCCCAGCATTTT. Residues: CASSEQGWNQPQHF.

Concerning this clone itself: Other nucleotide sequences from this sample produce the same CDR3. The chain carries TRBV6-5 and TRBJ1-2; D is undetermined. Per germline, CDR1 MNHEY and CDR2 SVGAGI. The CDR3 extends over 14 amino acids. V lost 0 bases, J lost 3 bases, and 8 bases lay in between. CDR3 nucleotide sequence: TGTGCCAGCAGTTACTCGCGGGAGGACTATGGCTACACCTTC. Its protein product is CASSYSREDYGYTF.

This clone turned up a few times. The J gene is TRBJ1-2, the V gene TRBV6-5, with 10 bases matching TRBD1. The ends lost 8 bases at V and 2 bases at J; junction bases unmatched: 5. Germline assignment: CDR1 MNHEY and CDR2 SVGAGI. This CDR3 is 14 amino acids long. The CDR3 reads CASWDRGGNYGYTF. The CDR3 bases are TGTGCCAGCTGGGACAGGGGTGGAAACTATGGCTACACCTTC.

The chain recombines TRBV28 with TRBJ1-1, with unresolved D. V lost 3 bases to trimming and J lost 3 bases, with 5 bases between them. Germline V gene data show CDR1 as MDHEN and CDR2 as SYDVKM. This CDR3 contains 12 residues. The CDR3 here is CASSFSYTEAFF. The CDR3 nucleotides read TGTGCCAGCAGTTTCAGTTACACTGAAGCTTTCTTT.

This clone was picked up many times. J is TRBJ1-1 and V is TRBV2, with no clear D. The CDR3 loop spans 14 amino acids. Trimming left V 4 bases short and J 4 bases short, with 13 bases between. Germline V CDR1 and CDR2: SNHLY, FYNNEI. CDR3 nucleotides: TGTGCCAGCAGTGCTCAAGGGTCGCGCACTGAAGCTTTCTTT. Protein product: CASSAQGSRTEAFF.

V and J are TRBV7-2 and TRBJ2-3, with 10 bases lining up with TRBD2. V lost 8 bases, J lost 6 bases, and 11 bases stayed unmatched. The CDR3 has 15 residues. Germline V CDR1 and CDR2: SGHTA, FQGNSA. The CDR3 here is CASRGLSGRTDTQYF. CDR3 bases: TGTGCCAGCCGGGGACTTAGCGGGAGGACTGATACGCAGTATTTT.

Comment on this clone: A much larger clone lies one base from this, so it may be a read error. The gene calls are TRBV7-2 and TRBJ2-5; D unclear. Trimming shortened V by 2 bases and J by 1 base, and 2 bases separated the two germline ends. Per the germline V gene, CDR1 is SGHTA and CDR2 is FQGNSA. CDR3 length: 12 residues. DNA of the CDR3: TGTGCCAGCAGCTTAACCCAAGAGACCCAGTACTTC. It translates to CASSLTQETQYF.

The gene calls are TRBV30 and TRBJ2-5; no definite D call. Near its end, the DNA agrees better with TRBJ2-7, so the J call may be wrong. This CDR3 region has 12 residues. In germline, CDR1 is GTSNPN, CDR2 SVGIG (reference sequence). The CDR3 coding sequence is TGTGCCTGGAGTGCCCCTCCCGGCGAGCAGTACTTC. Its translation: CAWSAPPGEQYF.

The chain carries TRBV28 and TRBJ2-2; a weak D match, TRBD2 (7 bases). Trimming stripped 1 base from V and 5 bases from J, with 17 bases between. This CDR3 region has 17 residues. Germline CDR1 is MDHEN and CDR2 is SYDVKM. The CDR3 DNA follows: TGTGCCAGCAGTTTATTCGGGGGGCATGTAGGAACCGGGGAGCTGTTTTTT. Translating gives CASSLFGGHVGTGELFF. Looking up the rest from reference TRBV28 and TRBJ2-2 gives the full variable domain: DVKVTQSSRYLVKRTGEKVFLECVQDMDHENMFWYRQDPGLGLRLIYFSYDVKMKEKGDIPEGYSVSREKKERFSLILESASTNQTSMYLCASSLFGGHVGTGELFFGEGSRLTVL.

The V call is TRBV11-1, the J call TRBJ2-7, with 7 bases fitting TRBD1. CDR1 is SGHAT, CDR2 FQDESV, per germline (reference sequence). With 1 base clipped from V and 3 bases from J, the junction kept 6 bases outside the gene matches. The CDR3 covers 15 residues. The CDR3 region is CASSLGDSEIYEQYF. The DNA for the CDR3 is TGTGCCAGCAGCTTAGGGGACAGTGAAATCTACGAGCAGTACTTC.

This chain connects TRBV7-2 to TRBJ2-1; a weak D match, TRBD1 (6 bases). Trimming shortened V by 7 bases and J by 11 bases, and 18 bases separated the two germline ends. This CDR3 has 13 residues. In germline, CDR1 is SGHTA, CDR2 FQGNSA. The CDR3 DNA reads TGTGCCAGCACCCTGCCCGGGACACCTCAGCAGTTCTTC. Translating gives CASTLPGTPQQFF.

The J gene is TRBJ2-7, the V gene TRBV10-3, with 8 positions matching TRBD2. The CDR3 runs to 15 residues. In germline, CDR1 is ENHRY, CDR2 SYGVKD. Trimming cost V 6 bases and J 0 bases; bases outside gene matches: 7. The CDR3 here is CAIRDTSGASYEQYF. The CDR3 DNA is TGTGCCATCAGAGATACTAGCGGAGCCTCCTACGAGCAGTACTTC.

The chain recombines TRBV2 with TRBJ1-2; no clear D gene. Trimming removed 7 bases at V and 4 bases at J, with 13 bases between. The CDR3 length is 13 residues. Germline assignment: CDR1 SNHLY and CDR2 FYNNEI. The CDR3 reads CASMLSVIYGYTF. The CDR3 DNA sequence: TGTGCCAGCATGTTATCGGTAATCTATGGCTACACCTTC.

This chain joins TRBV4-2 and TRBJ2-5, with TRBD1 matching 10 bases. V shed 6 bases, J shed 4 bases, and the junction held 8 bases outside the gene matches. CDR3 length: 15 residues. Germline V gives CDR1 LGHNA, CDR2 YNFKEQ. The CDR3 DNA reads as TGTGCCAGCAGTGATGTCGGGACAGGGGCAGAGACCCAGTACTTC. Protein sequence: CASSDVGTGAETQYF.

This rearrangement joins TRBV5-4 to TRBJ2-3; a weak D match, TRBD2 (5 bases). The ends were cut back, 0 bases at V and 2 bases at J, with 13 bases in the middle. The V gene's germline CDR1 is SGHNT and CDR2 YYREEE (reference sequence). CDR3 length equals 16 residues. The CDR3 DNA follows: TGTGCCAGCAGCTTGGCCCCCAGCGGAACCACAGATACGCAGTATTTT. This translates into CASSLAPSGTTDTQYF.

Concerning this clone itself: The same CDR3 is also encoded by other DNA sequences in this sample. The V gene is TRBV4-1, the J gene TRBJ2-7; no definite D call. V was clipped by 3 bases and J by 2 bases, with 17 bases between them. This CDR3 has 16 amino acids. In germline, CDR1 is MGHRA, CDR2 YSYEKL. The CDR3 loop is CASSQALGFSAYEQYF. The CDR3 DNA reads as TGCGCCAGCAGCCAGGCCTTAGGGTTCTCAGCCTACGAGCAGTACTTC.

The rearrangement joins TRBV11-1 to TRBJ1-1; perhaps TRBD1 as D (6 bases). CDR1 SGHAT and CDR2 FQDESV come from the germline V gene (reference sequence). This CDR3 has 14 amino acids. Trimming took off 3 bases at V and 1 base at J, with 9 bases between the two ends. Written as DNA, the CDR3 is TGTGCCAGCAGCTTTGGACAGCAGAACACTGAAGCTTTCTTT. Translating gives CASSFGQQNTEAFF.

The gene calls are TRBV5-1 and TRBJ1-1, with 7 positions matching TRBD1. This CDR3 is built from 16 residues. V was clipped by 5 bases and J by 0 bases; unmatched bases: 10. The germline gives CDR1 SGHRS, CDR2 YFSETQ. CDR3 sequence (DNA): TGCGCCAGCAGTAGGGGTACAGGGGCGCTGAACACTGAAGCTTTCTTT. As protein: CASSRGTGALNTEAFF.

The CDR3 DNA reads as TGTGCCAGCAGCGCCGGGCCTCAAGGGGCAGATACGCAGTATTTT. Residues: CASSAGPQGADTQYF. V and J are TRBV11-2 and TRBJ2-3, with D maybe TRBD1 (5 bases). Trimming stripped 5 bases from V and 4 bases from J, with 16 bases between. CDR1 and CDR2 from the germline V gene are SGHAT and FQNNGV. The CDR3 is made up of 15 amino acids.

This clone was detected a few times. J is TRBJ2-1 and V is TRBV7-2; D is unclear. This CDR3 is built from 16 residues. Per germline, CDR1 SGHTA and CDR2 FQGNSA. The V and J ends lost 2 bases and 5 bases respectively, with 16 bases between them. CDR3 amino acids: CASSLMVTRVNNEQFF. The CDR3 coding sequence is TGTGCCAGCAGCTTAATGGTCACCCGCGTCAACAATGAGCAGTTCTTC.

The chain employs TRBV11-2 and TRBJ2-7; D is ambiguous. Germline V gene sequence: CDR1 SGHAT, CDR2 FQNNGV. The CDR3 is 12 amino acids. V lost 4 bases to trimming and J lost 6 bases, with 10 bases between them. CDR3 in amino acids: CASSSDWAEQYF. DNA of the CDR3: TGTGCCAGCAGCTCCGATTGGGCCGAGCAGTACTTC.

The chain recombines TRBV2 with TRBJ2-1; D remains ambiguous. Deletions cut 8 bases from V and 8 bases from J, with 7 bases between. The germline V gene encodes CDR1 SNHLY and CDR2 FYNNEI. CDR3 length equals 10 residues. Here the CDR3 reads CASGEYEQFF. The CDR3 DNA reads as TGTGCCAGCGGAGAGTATGAGCAGTTCTTC.